This T cell receptor (beta chain) was identified during a study of post-analysis software for immune sequencing data. This clonotype is a singleton in its sample. Its antigen is unknown. Tagging with unique molecular identifiers was a feature of the TCR beta cDNA libraries. T cells numbering about 0.95 to 11 million gave rise to roughly 0.5 million cDNA molecules. TCRdb re-analysed the PCR reads in MiXCR, keeping a single row per CDR3 protein. The sample includes about 460,000 distinct CDR3 sequences, approximately 46% of them seen just once. Study-wide results and caveats: Comparison of patients with controls showed about 5 TRBV segments more frequent in patients, TRBV5-6, TRBV5-1 and TRBV20-1 among them. Strong co-clustering by F measure was evident for samples that had been prepared in the same batch.

The CDR3 is 14 amino acids. Germline assignment: CDR1 SGHAT and CDR2 FQNNGV. Trimming left V 8 bases short and J 1 base short, with 14 bases between. The receptor comes from a girl aged 5 to 17 with multiple sclerosis. J is TRBJ2-5 and V is TRBV11-2, with a weak D call TRBD2 (6 bases). What was sequenced was blood. CDR3 in amino acids: CASSRERVQETQYF. The CDR3, as DNA: TGTGCCAGCTCTAGGGAGCGGGTCCAAGAGACCCAGTACTTC.